The rows below give T cell receptor beta chains drawn from one sample of a study of CD8 T cells in Susac syndrome. TCRdb reprocessed the immunoSEQ multiplex PCR reads via MiXCR and lists one record per CDR3 protein. The sample gives 150,000 to 200,000 distinct CDR3 sequences, roughly 96% of which show up once; 0.16% is in the top ten. Sample: CD8+ T cells from PBMCs. These receptors originate from a human donor with multiple sclerosis. Each CDR3 is given with its conserved first and last residue. D genes are given only for firm matches. Clone size is given for some rows only: seen once, a few or many times, or a class if the clone is expanded.

-,TRBJ1-5,TRBV2,-,CASAQGYDQPQHF,TGTGCCAGCGCCCAGGGGTATGATCAGCCCCAGCATTTT
-,TRBJ1-2,TRBV5-1,-,CASSLATGLIPGGYGYTF,TGCGCCAGCAGCTTGGCCACAGGGTTGATACCTGGCGGCTATGGCTACACCTTC
-,TRBJ2-7,TRBV11-2,-,CASSPRDGYYEQYF,TGTGCCAGCAGCCCCCGCGACGGGTACTACGAGCAGTACTTC
-,TRBJ2-3,TRBV5-4,-,CASSVDGATQYF,TGTGCCAGCAGCGTTGACGGCGCTACGCAGTATTTT
once,TRBJ2-6,TRBV6-5,-,CASSFWADGANVLTF,TGTGCCAGCAGTTTTTGGGCTGATGGGGCCAACGTCCTGACTTTC
-,TRBJ2-1,TRBV28,-,CASSPLPLGEQFF,TGTGCCAGCAGTCCACTCCCACTCGGGGAGCAGTTCTTC
-,TRBJ1-1,TRBV25-1,TRBD1,CASSAPGQMNTEAFF,TGTGCCAGCAGCGCGCCGGGACAGATGAACACTGAAGCTTTCTTT
-,TRBJ1-2,TRBV9,TRBD1,CASSADRGYGYTF,TGTGCCAGCAGCGCCGACAGGGGCTACGGCTACACCTTC
once,TRBJ2-7,TRBV6-1,-,CASSAGRGPYEQYF,TGTGCCAGCAGTGCCGGCCGGGGCCCCTACGAGCAGTACTTC
-,TRBJ2-1,TRBV5-1,TRBD2,CASSLTASGVYNEQFF,TGCGCCAGCAGCCTTACCGCTAGCGGAGTCTACAATGAGCAGTTCTTC
-,TRBJ2-1,TRBV28,TRBD2,CASSWLTSGVNEQFF,TGTGCCAGCAGTTGGTTAACTAGCGGGGTCAATGAGCAGTTCTTC
-,TRBJ2-1,TRBV4-2,TRBD2,CASSQPSGMGYNEQFF,TGTGCCAGCAGCCAACCTAGCGGGATGGGGTACAATGAGCAGTTCTTC
-,TRBJ2-6,TRBV5-1,TRBD2,CASSFLAGASGANVLTF,TGCGCCAGCAGCTTCCTAGCGGGGGCATCTGGGGCCAACGTCCTGACTTTC
-,TRBJ2-1,TRBV29-1,-,CSVYGNDYNEQFF,TGCAGCGTTTACGGGAACGACTACAATGAGCAGTTCTTC
-,TRBJ1-2,TRBV4-1,TRBD1,CASSHPTGVGYTF,TGCGCCAGCAGCCACCCGACAGGGGTCGGCTACACCTTC
-,TRBJ2-7,TRBV6-1,TRBD1,CASRVTGSSYEQYF,TGTGCCAGCAGGGTGACAGGGTCGTCCTACGAGCAGTACTTC